The 32 T cell receptor beta chains listed next were all sequenced from one sample in a study of cytomegalovirus exposure and HLA in healthy donors. In the PCR, 60 Vbeta and 13 Jbeta primers were used. Sequencing was performed with immunoSEQ multiplex PCR; in TCRdb, only in-frame clones are kept and a portion is missing. Its table records about 130,000 clones. Sequencing input: PBMCs. The receptors originated from a woman aged 35 to 49 in good health and CMV-seropositive.

V gene TRBV19 combines with J gene TRBJ2-5; the match to TRBD2 covers 7 bases. Germline CDR1 and CDR2: LNHDA and SQIVND (reference sequence). This CDR3 is built from 11 residues. With V trimmed by 6 bases and J by 5 bases, 0 bases remained unmatched. The CDR3 region is CASRRGETQYF. Written as DNA, the CDR3 is TGTGCCAGTAGGCGGGGGGAGACCCAGTACTTC.

The rearrangement uses TRBV30 and TRBJ1-5; no reliable D call. Germline V gives CDR1 GTSNPN, CDR2 SVGIG (reference sequence). The ends were cut back, 2 bases at V and 2 bases at J, with 10 bases in the middle. This CDR3 contains 14 residues. CDR3: CAWSREFGNQPQHF. Here the CDR3 DNA reads TGTGCCTGGAGTCGGGAATTCGGCAATCAGCCCCAGCATTTT.

The chain employs TRBV11-2 and TRBJ2-7; no definite D call. V was shortened by 5 bases and J by 3 bases, with 11 bases between the two germline ends. From germline, CDR1 is SGHAT and CDR2 FQNNGV. The CDR3 contains 13 residues. CDR3 DNA: TGTGCCAGCAGCGGGCGATCCGACTACGAGCAGTACTTC. It specifies CASSGRSDYEQYF.

Of note for this clone: At one end the junction does not follow the germline gene, possibly because of a read error. This sequence joins TRBV6-5 and TRBJ2-2; tentative D call: TRBD1 (6 bases). CDR1 and CDR2 (germline): MNHEY, SVGAGI. This CDR3 spans 15 amino acids. The CDR3 here is CASSYWAGDTGELFF. CDR3 nucleotides: TGTGCCAGCAGCTACTGGGCAGGGGACACCGGGGAGCTGTTTTTT.

The rearrangement links TRBV11-3 to TRBJ2-2; D may be TRBD2 (6 bases). The CDR3 is made up of 15 amino acids. Trimming pared 6 bases from V and 5 bases from J, leaving 16 bases between. Germline assignment: CDR1 SGHNT and CDR2 YENEEA. In DNA form, the CDR3 reads TGTGCCAGCAGTCTCCGGGCCGGAGGGACCGGGGAGCTGTTTTTT. Protein: CASSLRAGGTGELFF.

V and J are TRBV28 and TRBJ1-4; 7 nucleotides line up with TRBD1. The V gene's germline CDR1 is MDHEN and CDR2 SYDVKM. The V segment lost 3 bases and the J segment 5 bases; nucleotides outside the gene matches: 6. The length of the CDR3 is 15 residues. The CDR3: CASSFRQGGNEKLFF. CDR3 coding DNA: TGTGCCAGCAGTTTTCGACAGGGCGGGAATGAAAAACTGTTTTTT. Looking up the rest from reference TRBV28 and TRBJ1-4 gives the full variable domain: DVKVTQSSRYLVKRTGEKVFLECVQDMDHENMFWYRQDPGLGLRLIYFSYDVKMKEKGDIPEGYSVSREKKERFSLILESASTNQTSMYLCASSFRQGGNEKLFFGSGTQLSVL.

V and J are TRBV19 and TRBJ2-3, with a possible D match to TRBD1 (5 bases). The CDR3 is 15 residues long. V gave up 7 bases and J gave up 1 base, with 15 bases separating them. CDR1 is LNHDA, CDR2 SQIVND, per germline (reference sequence). CDR3 nucleotide sequence: TGTGCCAGTACCAACAGGCCCCGAGGCACAGATACGCAGTATTTT. Protein: CASTNRPRGTDTQYF.

The rearrangement uses TRBV7-3 and TRBJ2-2; TRBD1 might be the D (6 bases). The CDR3 contains 15 residues. V lost 4 bases and J 3 bases, leaving 12 bases between the germline ends. CDR1 and CDR2 (germline): SGHTA, FQGTGA. The CDR3 spells CASSSQGLDTGELFF. The CDR3, as DNA: TGTGCCAGCAGCTCTCAGGGGTTGGACACCGGGGAGCTGTTTTTT. The entire variable domain, with the rest obtained from reference TRBV7-3 and TRBJ2-2, is as follows: GAGVSQTPSNKVTEKGKYVELRCDPISGHTALYWYRQSLGQGPEFLIYFQGTGAADDSGLPNDRFFAVRPEGSVSTLKIQRTERGDSAVYLCASSSQGLDTGELFFGEGSRLTVL.

The gene calls are TRBV11-3 and TRBJ1-1, with D hard to call. Germline V gene data show CDR1 as SGHNT and CDR2 as YENEEA. The CDR3 is 13 residues long. Trimming left V 1 base short and J 1 base short, with 4 bases between. This chain's CDR3 is CASSLGENTEAFF. The DNA for the CDR3 is TGTGCCAGCAGCTTAGGCGAGAACACTGAAGCTTTCTTT.

This chain uses TRBV7-6 with TRBJ2-1, with D hard to call. Germline assignment: CDR1 SGHVS and CDR2 FNYEAQ. The CDR3 length is 14 residues. V was clipped by 3 bases and J by 4 bases, with 10 bases between them. The CDR3 DNA is TGTGCCAGCAGCTTGTCAGACATTTACAATGAGCAGTTCTTC. It encodes CASSLSDIYNEQFF.

The V and J genes are TRBV7-2 and TRBJ2-2, with 7 positions matching TRBD1. CDR3 length: 14 residues. Germline V CDR1 and CDR2: SGHTA, FQGNSA. Trimming removed 5 bases from V and 5 bases from J; junction bases left unmatched: 5. The CDR3 region has the DNA TGTGCCAGCAGCCCCGGGACAGTAACCGGGGAGCTGTTTTTT. Protein sequence: CASSPGTVTGELFF.

This sequence joins TRBV5-6 and TRBJ1-6; D might be TRBD1 (6 bases). CDR3 length: 17 residues. Trimming removed 4 bases from V and 3 bases from J, with 17 bases in between. In germline, CDR1 is SGHDT, CDR2 YYEEEE. DNA of the CDR3: TGTGCCAGCAGCAGCACGGACAGACGCTTCTATAATTCACCCCTCCACTTT. It codes for CASSSTDRRFYNSPLHF.

This chain joins TRBV28 and TRBJ2-1, with 14 bases that match TRBD2. CDR3 length: 17 amino acids. The trim removed 6 bases at V and 4 bases at J, leaving 8 bases unmatched. CDR1 and CDR2 from the germline V gene are MDHEN and SYDVKM. The CDR3 is CASSHGTSGRGYNEQFF. In nucleotides, the CDR3 is TGTGCCAGCAGCCATGGGACTAGCGGGAGAGGATACAATGAGCAGTTCTTC. Supplemented by reference TRBV28 and TRBJ2-1, the full variable domain reads DVKVTQSSRYLVKRTGEKVFLECVQDMDHENMFWYRQDPGLGLRLIYFSYDVKMKEKGDIPEGYSVSREKKERFSLILESASTNQTSMYLCASSHGTSGRGYNEQFFGPGTRLTVL.

This CDR3 is CSVEVMSDTQYF. CDR3 sequence (DNA): TGCAGCGTTGAAGTCATGTCAGATACGCAGTATTTT. J is TRBJ2-3 and V is TRBV29-1, with D unresolved. The CDR3 consists of 12 residues. V lost 1 base and J lost 4, with 6 bases in between. The V gene's germline CDR1 is SQVTM and CDR2 ANQGSEA.

The chain links TRBV10-3 to TRBJ2-5; TRBD2 aligns across 8 bases. The germline V gene has CDR1 ENHRY and CDR2 SYGVKD. V dropped 5 bases and J dropped 0; count of bases not matched to a gene: 2. The length of the CDR3 is 14 residues. The CDR3 loop reads CAISPGRDQETQYF. The CDR3 coding sequence is TGTGCCATCAGTCCCGGGAGGGACCAAGAGACCCAGTACTTC.

The V and J genes are TRBV7-2 and TRBJ2-1; 7 nucleotides line up with TRBD2. CDR3 size: 14 residues. Germline CDR1 is SGHTA and CDR2 is FQGNSA. V dropped 5 bases and J dropped 4; count of bases not matched to a gene: 5. The CDR3 is CASSGGLLYNEQFF. The CDR3 DNA reads TGTGCCAGCAGCGGGGGACTACTATACAATGAGCAGTTCTTC.

The chain links TRBV5-4 to TRBJ1-3, with 8 positions matching TRBD1. Per germline, CDR1 SGHNT and CDR2 YYREEE (reference sequence). V gave up 1 base and J gave up 4 bases; unmatched junction bases: 7. This CDR3 region has 16 residues. CDR3 in amino acids: CASSLTRGLGGNTIYF. The CDR3 DNA reads as TGTGCCAGCAGCTTGACCAGGGGGCTAGGCGGAAACACCATATATTTT.

V usage is TRBV11-2 and J usage is TRBJ1-5, with D possibly matching TRBD1 (6 bases). Trimming pared 5 bases from V and 3 bases from J, leaving 11 bases between. Looked up from germline, CDR1 is SGHAT and CDR2 is FQNNGV. The CDR3 spans 14 residues. CDR3 coding DNA: TGTGCCAGCAGCCGTGACAGGTTCAATCAGCCCCAGCATTTT. As protein: CASSRDRFNQPQHF.

The V and J genes are TRBV7-9 and TRBJ1-3; the D is unclear. The CDR3 has 12 amino acids. Germline V gives CDR1 SEHNR, CDR2 FQNEAQ (reference sequence). The CDR3 DNA reads as TGTGCTTCTCCGACACCGGGAAACACCATATATTTT. Its translation: CASPTPGNTIYF.

The chain recombines TRBV30 with TRBJ1-3; 9 bases fit TRBD1. This CDR3 spans 17 amino acids. J gave up 2 bases and V 3 bases, and 11 bases lay outside the gene matches. CDR1 and CDR2 from the germline V gene are GTSNPN and SVGIG (reference sequence). The DNA for the CDR3 is TGTGCCTGGAGCCGTCCGGGACAGGGCTTGCCTGGAAACACCATATATTTT. Protein product: CAWSRPGQGLPGNTIYF.

The rearrangement links TRBV7-9 to TRBJ2-7, with a possible D match to TRBD2 (5 bases). CDR3 size: 15 residues. From germline, CDR1 is SEHNR and CDR2 FQNEAQ (reference sequence). V was shortened by 5 bases and J by 3 bases, with 17 bases between the two germline ends. CDR3 nucleotides: TGTGCCAGCAGCATAACCGGCCTGAGGGACTACGAGCAGTACTTC. It specifies CASSITGLRDYEQYF.

CDR3 region: CAISESNREAFF. In DNA form, the CDR3 reads TGTGCCATCAGTGAGTCGAACAGGGAAGCTTTCTTT. The chain uses TRBV10-3 and TRBJ1-1, with a possible D match to TRBD1 (5 bases). The CDR3 is 12 residues long. V lost 0 bases, J lost 8 bases, and 7 bases lay in between. The V gene's germline CDR1 is ENHRY and CDR2 SYGVKD.

The rearrangement uses TRBV30 and TRBJ2-7; TRBD2 agrees at 11 bases. V lost 3 bases and J lost 0; bases outside the gene matches: 10. Germline assignment: CDR1 GTSNPN and CDR2 SVGIG (reference sequence). The CDR3 runs 17 residues. The CDR3 DNA sequence: TGTGCCTGGAGGAGGGGACTAGCGGCCATGAGCTCCTACGAGCAGTACTTC. Its translation is CAWRRGLAAMSSYEQYF.

The chain joins TRBV5-4 to TRBJ2-1; 9 nucleotides align to TRBD1. From germline, CDR1 is SGHNT and CDR2 YYREEE (reference sequence). The V segment lost 0 bases and the J segment 8 bases; nucleotides outside the gene matches: 9. This CDR3 is 16 amino acids long. The CDR3 loop is CASSLAHGTGNDEQFF. CDR3 sequence (DNA): TGTGCCAGCAGCTTGGCCCACGGGACAGGGAACGATGAGCAGTTCTTC.

The V call is TRBV5-1, the J call TRBJ1-2, with a possible D match to TRBD1 (5 bases). Germline CDR1 reads SGHRS; CDR2 reads YFSETQ. Trimming removed 4 bases from V and 7 bases from J, with 20 bases in between. The CDR3 length is 15 residues. This chain's CDR3 is CASSDITGSPSGYTF. CDR3 DNA: TGCGCCAGCAGCGATATTACAGGCTCCCCTTCTGGCTACACCTTC.

J is TRBJ1-3 and V is TRBV5-5; no reliable D call. The CDR3 spans 16 residues. Germline-derived CDR1 and CDR2 are SGHKS and YYEKEE (reference sequence). V was clipped by 0 bases and J by 0 bases, with 10 bases between them. CDR3 in DNA: TGTGCCAGCAGCTTGGACCAGCGTTCCTCTGGAAACACCATATATTTT. This gives the protein CASSLDQRSSGNTIYF.

J is TRBJ2-3 and V is TRBV27; 9 bases agree with TRBD1. After removal of 0 bases from V and 3 bases from J, the junction contained 4 bases not matched to a gene. Germline values: CDR1 MNHEY, CDR2 SMNVEV (reference sequence). This CDR3 has 16 amino acids. The chain's CDR3 is CASSLSPGTGTDTQYF. CDR3 in DNA: TGTGCCAGCAGTTTATCCCCCGGGACAGGGACAGATACGCAGTATTTT.

J is TRBJ2-6 and V is TRBV9; 10 bases agree with TRBD1. Germline V CDR1 and CDR2: SGDLS, YYNGEE. Germline trimming cut 3 bases from V and 3 bases from J; bases unmatched to any gene: 18. CDR3 size: 21 residues. CDR3 nucleotides: TGTGCCAGCAGCGGAAATCGAGCTAGGACAGGGGGACTGCTTGGGGCCAACGTCCTGACTTTC. It encodes CASSGNRARTGGLLGANVLTF.

The chain recombines TRBV7-2 with TRBJ2-7; D uncertain. The V gene lost 5 bases and the J gene lost 5 bases, with 13 bases spanning the gap. This CDR3 region has 13 residues. Germline V gene data show CDR1 as SGHTA and CDR2 as FQGNSA. The CDR3 protein is CASSNPSPHEQYF. CDR3 coding DNA: TGTGCCAGCAGCAATCCATCCCCCCACGAGCAGTACTTC.

The chain joins TRBV19 to TRBJ2-2; D not resolved. The V end was cut by 7 bases, the J end by 2 bases, with 5 bases between. This CDR3 comprises 12 residues. Germline CDR1 and CDR2: LNHDA and SQIVND (reference sequence). DNA for the CDR3: TGTGCCAGTATCTCCAACACCGGGGAGCTGTTTTTT. Translated, it gives CASISNTGELFF.

CDR3 DNA: TGTGCCACCAGCAATAAGGGGGACAGGGGCGGTCGCGAGCAGTACTTC. Its translation: CATSNKGDRGGREQYF. The rearrangement links TRBV15 to TRBJ2-7, with 10 positions matching TRBD1. The CDR3 has 16 residues. Germline assignment: CDR1 LNHNV and CDR2 YYDKDF (reference sequence). V lost 4 bases and J lost 6; bases outside the gene matches: 12.

V usage is TRBV9 and J usage is TRBJ2-1; D uncertain. CDR3 length: 14 residues. Trimming removed 0 bases from V and 4 bases from J, with 8 bases in between. Germline loops: CDR1 SGDLS, CDR2 YYNGEE. DNA of the CDR3: TGTGCCAGCAGCGTAGGGCAGGCTTACAATGAGCAGTTCTTC. As protein: CASSVGQAYNEQFF.